The 6 T cell receptor beta chains below all came from one sample that was sequenced in a study of Graves' ophthalmopathy and Graves' hyperthyroidism. For repertoire sequencing, the TCR beta CDR3 regions were amplified from RNA transcripts. First-round RT-PCR with HTBI primers preceded a second-round multiplex PCR. TCRdb ran MiXCR on the multiplex PCR reads and lists one entry per CDR3 protein. The sample has around 600,000 distinct CDR3 sequences; over 40% are singletons. The sequencing input was peripheral blood. These receptors all stem from an adult man with Graves' ophthalmopathy.

In its sample, this clonotype was seen a few times. The J gene is TRBJ2-7, the V gene TRBV6-1; 9 bases align to TRBD2. The germline gives CDR1 MNHNS, CDR2 SASEGT. The CDR3 is 13 residues long. V was pared by 10 bases and J by 5 bases, with 9 bases of the junction left unmatched. The CDR3 is CATSPGLADEQYF. The CDR3 bases are TGTGCCACCTCTCCGGGACTAGCCGACGAGCAGTACTTC.

This chain connects TRBV6-6 to TRBJ1-4; 8 nucleotides match TRBD1. Germline CDR1 is MNHNY and CDR2 is SVGAGI (reference sequence). The CDR3 loop spans 14 amino acids. Trimming removed 7 bases from V and 4 bases from J; junction bases left unmatched: 5. CDR3 DNA: TGTGCCAGCAAGATGACAGGGGTTAATGAAAAACTGTTTTTT. Translated, it gives CASKMTGVNEKLFF.

This chain connects TRBV6-2 or TRBV6-3 to TRBJ2-3; D not resolved. V was clipped by 4 bases and J by 2 bases, with 13 bases between them. This CDR3 contains 15 residues. Germline V CDR1 and CDR2: MNHEY, SVGEGT. CDR3 in amino acids: CASSSPSLPTDTQYF. The CDR3 nucleotides are TGTGCCAGCAGTTCCCCCAGTTTGCCCACAGATACGCAGTATTTT.

In this sample, this clonotype turned up once. This rearrangement joins TRBV5-1 to TRBJ2-7; tentative D call: TRBD2 (5 bases). In germline, CDR1 is SGHRS, CDR2 YFSETQ. V gave up 0 bases and J gave up 5 bases, with 9 bases separating them. This CDR3 region has 13 residues. CDR3 region: CASSLGGFNEQYF. CDR3 DNA sequence: TGCGCCAGCAGCTTGGGAGGGTTCAACGAGCAGTACTTC.

The table lists this clonotype with a few counts. The chain joins TRBV19 to TRBJ2-2; no reliable D call. Trimming took off 3 bases at V and 3 bases at J, with 8 bases between the two ends. Germline V gene lookup returns CDR1 LNHDA and CDR2 SQIVND (reference sequence). This CDR3 is built from 14 residues. In nucleotides, the CDR3 is TGTGCCAGTAGTATCAGGCCTTACACCGGGGAGCTGTTTTTT. Amino acid sequence: CASSIRPYTGELFF.

With regard to this clonotype: This may stem from a read error, because a much larger clone lies one nucleotide away. The gene calls are TRBV15 and TRBJ1-1, with unresolved D. CDR3 length equals 12 residues. Germline CDR1 is LNHNV and CDR2 is YYDKDF (reference sequence). Trimming left V 2 bases short and J 4 bases short, with 5 bases between. CDR3 residues: CATSRHFTEAFF. CDR3 DNA: TGTGCCACCAGCAGACATTTCACTGAAGCTTTCTTT.